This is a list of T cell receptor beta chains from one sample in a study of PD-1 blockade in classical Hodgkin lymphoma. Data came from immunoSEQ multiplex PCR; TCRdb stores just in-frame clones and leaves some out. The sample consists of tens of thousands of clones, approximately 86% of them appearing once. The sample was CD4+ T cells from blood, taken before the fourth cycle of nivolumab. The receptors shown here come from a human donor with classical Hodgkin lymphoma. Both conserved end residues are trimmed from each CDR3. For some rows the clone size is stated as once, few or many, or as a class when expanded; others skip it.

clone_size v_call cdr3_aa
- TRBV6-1 ASSSRVATNEKLF
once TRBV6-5 ASSYSGNLGPYEQY
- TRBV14 ASSQDLLPGQGPEDTQY
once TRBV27 ASSLVGAGETQY
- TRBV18 ASSPGTSGGGRNEQF
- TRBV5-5 ASSKGPSLAYNEQF
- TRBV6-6 ASSYVTGGPTKQY
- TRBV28 ASSLDRLAESTDTQY
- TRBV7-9 ASSRLAGGWETQY
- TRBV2 ASMDLLAAKTSYEQY
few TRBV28 ASTTGSYGYT
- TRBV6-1 ASSEASGGDRQPQH
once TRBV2 ASSGQGGTEAF
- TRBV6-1 ASSWTGNYEQY
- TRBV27 ASSLRTGVGTEAF
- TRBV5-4 ASSPETRGVLNEQF
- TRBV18 ASSPPLADTQY
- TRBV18 ASSPGQNQPQH
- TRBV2 ASSERRASTDTQY
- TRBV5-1 ASSPSRDYRTGNEQF
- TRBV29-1 SVVPGAGNTIY
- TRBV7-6 ASSRADRQETQY
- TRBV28 ASSLPLDTGELF